This TCR beta chain derives from a study of blood T cell repertoires in COVID-19. For the study at large: T cells, B-cell-depleted T cells, or PBMCs provided the cDNA or gDNA that served as material.

In the original processing: Researchers report that nucleated cell counts were estimated from reference gene primer amplification. The method was immunoSEQ multiplex PCR; TCRdb's version includes in-frame clones alone and lacks a portion of them. V, J and clone size are those of that table, while D and trimming were read from the DNA. The sample yields tens of thousands of clones, about 76% seen once. CDR1 is SQVTM, CDR2 ANQGSEA, per germline. V lost 5 bases, J lost 8 bases, and 15 bases lay in between. The CDR3 loop spans 13 amino acids. The clonotype comes from a man between 50 and 59 years old with active or convalescent COVID-19. The sequencing input was peripheral blood. J is TRBJ2-2 and V is TRBV29-1, with D possibly matching TRBD2 (5 bases). This chain's CDR3 is CSVLRLADGELFF. As DNA, the CDR3 is TGCAGCGTTCTTAGGCTAGCAGATGGGGAGCTGTTTTTT.